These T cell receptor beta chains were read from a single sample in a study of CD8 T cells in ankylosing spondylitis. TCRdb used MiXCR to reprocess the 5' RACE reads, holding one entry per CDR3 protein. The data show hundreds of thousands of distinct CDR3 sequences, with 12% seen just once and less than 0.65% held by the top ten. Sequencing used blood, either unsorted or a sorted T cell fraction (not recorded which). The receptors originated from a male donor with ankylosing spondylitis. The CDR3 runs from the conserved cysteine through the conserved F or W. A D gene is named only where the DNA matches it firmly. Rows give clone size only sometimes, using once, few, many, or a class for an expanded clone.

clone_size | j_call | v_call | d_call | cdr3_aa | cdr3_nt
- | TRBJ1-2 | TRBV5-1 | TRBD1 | CASSSETGGGYTF | TGCGCCAGCAGCTCGGAGACAGGGGGTGGCTACACCTTC
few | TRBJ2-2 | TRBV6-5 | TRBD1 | CASSYRGQVTGELFF | TGTGCCAGCAGTTACAGGGGGCAGGTCACCGGGGAGCTGTTTTTT
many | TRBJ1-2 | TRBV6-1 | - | CASTEGGRAYGYTF | TGTGCCAGCACTGAGGGCGGCAGGGCCTATGGCTACACCTTC
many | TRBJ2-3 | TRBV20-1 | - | CSAHRDATDTQYF | TGCAGTGCGCACCGGGACGCCACAGATACGCAGTATTTT
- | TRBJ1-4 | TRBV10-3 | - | CAISEMVWVGQNTNEKLFF | TGTGCCATCAGTGAGATGGTATGGGTCGGACAGAATACCAATGAAAAACTGTTTTTT
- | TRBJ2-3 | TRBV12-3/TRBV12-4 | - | CASSQGFADTQYF | TGTGCCAGCAGTCAGGGTTTCGCAGATACGCAGTATTTT
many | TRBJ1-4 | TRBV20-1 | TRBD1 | CSARHGTENEKLFF | TGCAGTGCTAGACATGGGACAGAGAATGAAAAACTGTTTTTT
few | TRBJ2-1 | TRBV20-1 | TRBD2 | CSARKREGHNEQFF | TGCAGTGCTAGAAAGCGGGAGGGACACAATGAGCAGTTCTTC
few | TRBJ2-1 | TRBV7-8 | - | CATQGTPSYNEQFF | TGTGCCACCCAGGGGACTCCCTCCTACAATGAGCAGTTCTTC
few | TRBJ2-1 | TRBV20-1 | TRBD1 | CSATYGQASSYNEQFF | TGCAGTGCTACATACGGACAGGCGAGCTCCTACAATGAGCAGTTCTTC
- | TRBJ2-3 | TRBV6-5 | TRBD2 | CASSYGTSAVDTQYF | TGTGCCAGCAGTTACGGGACTAGCGCGGTAGATACGCAGTATTTT
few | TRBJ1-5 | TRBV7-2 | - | CASSLVGLYSNQPQHF | TGTGCCAGCAGCTTAGTGGGCCTGTATAGCAATCAGCCCCAGCATTTT
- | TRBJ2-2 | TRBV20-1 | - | CSASPGQGNTGELFF | TGCAGTGCTTCCCCCGGGCAGGGGAACACCGGGGAGCTGTTTTTT
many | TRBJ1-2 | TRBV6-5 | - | CASSYQDRYGYTF | TGTGCCAGCAGTTACCAAGACCGCTATGGCTACACCTTC
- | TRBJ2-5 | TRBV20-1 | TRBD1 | CSAHDRVGETQYF | TGCAGTGCTCACGACAGGGTAGGGGAGACCCAGTACTTC
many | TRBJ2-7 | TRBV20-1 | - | CSASSMYEQYF | TGCAGTGCTAGTTCGATGTACGAGCAGTACTTC
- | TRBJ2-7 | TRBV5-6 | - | CASSFVSDEQYF | TGTGCCAGCAGCTTCGTCAGCGACGAGCAGTACTTC
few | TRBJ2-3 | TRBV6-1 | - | CATGSPYTSTDTQYF | TGTGCCACCGGGAGTCCCTACACCTCCACAGATACGCAGTATTTT
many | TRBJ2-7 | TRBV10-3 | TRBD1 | CAISRQGIEQYF | TGTGCCATCAGTCGACAGGGGATCGAGCAGTACTTC
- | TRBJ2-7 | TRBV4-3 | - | CASSQEAKGSYEQYF | TGCGCCAGCAGCCAAGAAGCTAAGGGCTCCTACGAGCAGTACTTC
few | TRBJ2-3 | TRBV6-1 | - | CASSPLTGDTQYF | TGTGCCAGCAGTCCGCTAACAGGGGATACGCAGTATTTT
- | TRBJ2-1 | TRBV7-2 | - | CASSLAPRTLSYNEQFF | TGTGCCAGCAGCTTAGCCCCAAGGACTCTCTCCTACAATGAGCAGTTCTTC
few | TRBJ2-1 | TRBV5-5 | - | CASSWGREYNEQFF | TGTGCCAGCAGCTGGGGAAGGGAATACAATGAGCAGTTCTTC
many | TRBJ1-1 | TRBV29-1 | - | CSVDRGGTEAFF | TGCAGCGTTGATAGGGGCGGCACTGAAGCTTTCTTT
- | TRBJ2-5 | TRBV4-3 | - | CASSQRIGQLQETQYF | TGCGCCAGCAGCCAACGAATCGGACAGCTACAAGAGACCCAGTACTTC
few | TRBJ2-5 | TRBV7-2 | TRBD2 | CASSSRWTSGQETQYF | TGTGCCAGCAGCTCCCGCTGGACTAGCGGACAAGAGACCCAGTACTTC
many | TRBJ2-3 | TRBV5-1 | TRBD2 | CASSRGTSGEDTQYF | TGCGCCAGCAGCCGAGGGACTAGCGGGGAGGATACGCAGTATTTT
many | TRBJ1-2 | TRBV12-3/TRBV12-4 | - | CASSLGPNYGYTF | TGTGCCAGCAGTTTAGGGCCTAACTATGGCTACACCTTC
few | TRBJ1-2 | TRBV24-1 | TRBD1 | CATSDFRTGGITYTF | TGTGCCACCAGTGATTTCAGGACAGGGGGTATAACCTACACCTTC
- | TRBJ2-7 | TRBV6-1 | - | CASSIGSRGEQYF | TGTGCCAGCAGTATCGGATCGAGGGGCGAGCAGTACTTC
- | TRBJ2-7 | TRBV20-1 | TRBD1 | CSAAGTGVGSDLHEQYF | TGCAGTGCAGCCGGGACAGGGGTGGGATCCGATCTCCACGAGCAGTACTTC
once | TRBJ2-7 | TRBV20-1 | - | CSARTRSYEQYF | TGCAGTGCCCGGACTCGGTCCTACGAGCAGTACTTC
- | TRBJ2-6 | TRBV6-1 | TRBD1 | CASYRQGFVPGGANVLTF | TGTGCCAGCTACCGACAGGGGTTTGTGCCTGGTGGGGCCAACGTCCTGACTTTC
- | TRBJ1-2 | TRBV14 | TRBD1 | CASSQAYPGQGSYGYTF | TGTGCCAGCAGCCAAGCGTATCCGGGACAGGGTTCCTATGGCTACACCTTC
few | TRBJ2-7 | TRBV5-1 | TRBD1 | CASSRDRRTYEQYF | TGCGCCAGCAGCCGGGACAGGAGGACATACGAGCAGTACTTC
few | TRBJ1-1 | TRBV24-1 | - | CATSAYGPGGTEAFF | TGTGCCACCAGTGCCTACGGGCCGGGAGGCACTGAAGCTTTCTTT
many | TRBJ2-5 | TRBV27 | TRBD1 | CASSFKGAGTQYF | TGTGCCAGCAGTTTCAAGGGGGCCGGGACCCAGTACTTC
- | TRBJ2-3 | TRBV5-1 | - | CASSLYPVPSTDTQYF | TGCGCCAGCAGCTTGTACCCGGTTCCTAGCACAGATACGCAGTATTTT
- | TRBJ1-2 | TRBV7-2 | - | CASSLGRGTGGYTF | TGTGCCAGCAGCTTAGGGAGAGGGACGGGTGGCTACACCTTC
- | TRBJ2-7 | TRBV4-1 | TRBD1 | CASSQEATGDNEQYF | TGCGCCAGCAGCCAAGAGGCAACAGGGGACAACGAGCAGTACTTC